This T cell receptor beta chain was identified during a study of T cell responses to AZD1222 COVID-19 vaccine. Study in general: The analysis combined second doses at about 4 or about 12 weeks. Study-wide points: Researchers report vaccine-associated CD4 TCRs spanning spike, with dominance at 160-218 and 743-854. Repertoire samples came only from after the peak T cell response. Clonal diversity was possibly underestimated; the donors were predominantly white British and more often female.

Worth noting for this clone: Antigen specificity is unknown.

V shed 3 bases and J shed 11 bases, with 13 bases lying between them. The germline gives CDR1 ENHRY, CDR2 SYGVKD. The CDR3 is made up of 12 amino acids. Repertoires were generated with immunoSEQ multiplex PCR, while TCRdb's copy carries only in-frame clones and drops some. This sample has about 120,000 clones, with roughly 84% found just once. The rearrangement links TRBV10-3 to TRBJ1-1, with D hard to call. The sequenced sample was peripheral blood, obtained on day 0 of AZD1222 vaccination. The clonotype comes from an adult in good health. The CDR3 loop reads CAISDWAIDAFF. DNA for the CDR3: TGTGCCATCAGTGATTGGGCCATCGATGCTTTCTTT.